This T cell receptor beta chain was documented in a study of early T cells in non-severe SARS-CoV-2 infection. Overall study results and limits: Comparison of clonotypes with VDJdb favored anti-spike CD8 responses while missing private and CD4 specificities.

This clonotype was picked up a small number of times. Its target is unknown. Individual cDNA molecules were tagged with unique molecular identifiers, the study reported. TCRdb independently ran MiXCR on the 5' RACE reads; one entry per CDR3 protein. The table records over 60,000 distinct CDR3 sequences, about 9.5% of them present only once. V lost 5 bases to trimming and J lost 2 bases, with 4 bases between them. The CDR3 consists of 13 residues. Germline CDR1 reads SEHNR; CDR2 reads FQNEAQ (reference sequence). The source material was whole blood, sampled at baseline. The chain is built from TRBV7-9 and TRBJ2-6; D gene unclear. This receptor was taken from an adult who was a healthcare worker with PCR-confirmed SARS-CoV-2 infection or an uninfected control (not recorded which). The CDR3 protein is CASSPPGANVLTF. The DNA of the CDR3 is TGTGCCAGCAGCCCCCCTGGGGCCAACGTCCTGACTTTC.